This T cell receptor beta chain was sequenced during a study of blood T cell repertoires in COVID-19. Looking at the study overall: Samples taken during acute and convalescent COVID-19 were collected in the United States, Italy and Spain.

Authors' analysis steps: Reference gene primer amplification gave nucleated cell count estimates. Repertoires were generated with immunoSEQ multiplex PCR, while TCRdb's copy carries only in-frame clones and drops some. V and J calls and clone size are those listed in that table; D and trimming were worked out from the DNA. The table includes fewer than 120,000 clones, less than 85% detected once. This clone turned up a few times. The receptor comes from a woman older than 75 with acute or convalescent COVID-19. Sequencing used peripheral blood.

The CDR3 sequence is CASTPTQGLANEQFF. The CDR3 coding sequence is TGTGCCAGTACCCCGACCCAGGGACTAGCCAATGAGCAGTTCTTC. The rearrangement joins TRBV19 to TRBJ2-1; TRBD2 matches 9 bases. In germline, CDR1 is LNHDA, CDR2 SQIVND (reference sequence). Unmatched junction bases numbered 10, after V lost 7 bases and J lost 6 bases. The CDR3 is 15 residues long.